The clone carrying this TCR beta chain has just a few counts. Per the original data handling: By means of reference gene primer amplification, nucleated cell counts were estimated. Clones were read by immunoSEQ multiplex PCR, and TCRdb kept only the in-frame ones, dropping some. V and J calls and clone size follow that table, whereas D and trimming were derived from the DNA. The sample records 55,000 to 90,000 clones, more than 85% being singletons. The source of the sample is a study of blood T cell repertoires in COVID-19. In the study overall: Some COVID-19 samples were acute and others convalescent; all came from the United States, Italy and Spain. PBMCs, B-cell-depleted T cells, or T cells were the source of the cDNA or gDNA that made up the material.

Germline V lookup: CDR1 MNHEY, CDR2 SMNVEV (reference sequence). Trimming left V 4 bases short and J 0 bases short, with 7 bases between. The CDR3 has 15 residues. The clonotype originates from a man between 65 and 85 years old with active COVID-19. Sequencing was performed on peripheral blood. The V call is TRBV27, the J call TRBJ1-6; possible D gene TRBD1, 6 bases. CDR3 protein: CASSWGPSYNSPLHF. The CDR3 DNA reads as TGTGCCAGCAGTTGGGGGCCCTCCTATAATTCACCCCTCCACTTT.